These T cell receptor beta chains were read from a single sample in a study of cytomegalovirus exposure and HLA in healthy donors. Assay: immunoSEQ multiplex PCR; the TCRdb copy retains only in-frame clones and omits some. In the table there are 170,000 or so clones, about four fifths of which are singletons. Sequencing used PBMCs. The receptors shown here come from a woman younger than 30 in good health and CMV-seropositive. The CDR3 runs from the conserved cysteine through the conserved F or W. A D gene is named only where the DNA matches it firmly. Where a row states a size, it is once, few, many or the class of an expanded clone; other rows omit it.

cdr3_aa cdr3_nt j_call clone_size d_call v_call
CASSLAQGNTGELFF TGTGCCAGCAGCTTAGCGCAGGGAAACACCGGGGAGCTGTTTTTT TRBJ2-2 . . TRBV7-2
CASSPGQGSPLHF TGTGCCAGCAGCCCCGGTCAGGGATCACCCCTCCACTTT TRBJ1-6 many . TRBV9
CASSLGGGANSPLHF TGTGCCAGCAGCTTGGGAGGGGGCGCAAATTCACCCCTCCACTTT TRBJ1-6 . TRBD1 TRBV5-6
CASSQSTTSYEQYF TGCGCCAGCAGCCAGAGTACTACTTCCTACGAGCAGTACTTC TRBJ2-7 . . TRBV4-3
CASIPVLGDQPQHF TGTGCCAGCATCCCAGTCTTAGGGGATCAGCCCCAGCATTTT TRBJ1-5 . . TRBV28
CASSVSGVSNQPQHF TGTGCCAGCAGCGTCTCAGGGGTCAGCAATCAGCCCCAGCATTTT TRBJ1-5 . . TRBV9
CASSPIMGSLSYNSPLHF TGTGCCAGCAGCCCAATTATGGGCAGTCTCTCCTATAATTCACCCCTCCACTTT TRBJ1-6 . . TRBV7-2
CASNLGGDTEAFF TGTGCCAGCAACCTGGGCGGGGACACTGAAGCTTTCTTT TRBJ1-1 . . TRBV6-1
CASSGTGASDTQYF TGTGCCAGCAGTGGGACAGGGGCCTCAGATACGCAGTATTTT TRBJ2-3 many TRBD1 TRBV6-4
CATSLHFGQSDNSPLHF TGTGCCACCAGCTTGCACTTTGGACAGAGCGATAATTCACCCCTCCACTTT TRBJ1-6 . . TRBV15
CASSPSGLKYGYTF TGCGCCAGCAGCCCCAGCGGCCTTAAGTATGGCTACACCTTC TRBJ1-2 . . TRBV4-1
CASSQNFPDYGYTF TGCGCCAGCAGCCAAAACTTTCCCGACTATGGCTACACCTTC TRBJ1-2 once . TRBV5-1
CSVAGTGTSGANVLTF TGCAGCGTGGCCGGGACAGGAACCTCTGGGGCCAACGTCCTGACTTTC TRBJ2-6 . TRBD1 TRBV29-1
CAISVARGGEQFF TGTGCCATCAGTGTGGCGCGGGGTGGGGAGCAGTTCTTC TRBJ2-1 . . TRBV10-3